This TCR beta chain was sequenced in a study of blood T cells in healthy people across ages. Primers used in a second PCR of about 6 to 12 cycles were a sample-barcoded 5' primer and a J-beta primer mix. TCRdb analysed the 5' RACE reads with MiXCR anew, one entry per CDR3 protein. Of hundreds of thousands of distinct CDR3 sequences listed, roughly half were seen once; the top ten hold roughly 13%. CDR3 length equals 13 residues. CDR1 and CDR2 (germline): MNHEY, SMNVEV (reference sequence). A minimum of 7 million PBMCs was isolated per sample. The study's findings and limits: A roughly linear fall in TCR beta diversity per million T cells was seen with increasing age.

This clonotype has only one observation. Its antigen is unidentified. At one end, the junction sequence differs from germline, possibly due to a read error. The sequence came from an elderly woman in good health. The chain recombines TRBV27 with TRBJ2-7; TRBD2 is a possible D gene (7 bases). The specimen was blood. CDR3 DNA: TGTGCGAGCAGTGCCGGCGGGGGCCACGAGCAGTACTTC. The encoded protein is CASSAGGGHEQYF.